This TCR beta chain appears in the sequencing data of a study of response to subunit inactivated influenza vaccine. V lost 6 bases to trimming and J lost 0 bases, with 17 bases between them. This CDR3 has 17 amino acids. The germline gives CDR1 MDHEN, CDR2 SYDVKM. In TCRdb, the RT-PCR reads were re-called with MiXCR into one record per CDR3 protein. This table has about 160,000 distinct CDR3 sequences, under 13% appearing once. The chain carries TRBV28 and TRBJ1-4; D is unclear. This sequence was found in a man in his forties or fifties who received an inactivated influenza vaccine. The specimen was non-naive T cells sorted from PBMCs, collected about 40 days after vaccination. The CDR3 loop reads CASRNRPDGTTNEKLFF. CDR3 in DNA: TGTGCCAGCAGAAATCGCCCCGACGGTACAACTAATGAAAAACTGTTTTTT. Full variable domain (remainder filled in from reference TRBV28 and TRBJ1-4): DVKVTQSSRYLVKRTGEKVFLECVQDMDHENMFWYRQDPGLGLRLIYFSYDVKMKEKGDIPEGYSVSREKKERFSLILESASTNQTSMYLCASRNRPDGTTNEKLFFGSGTQLSVL.